Below are 23 T cell receptor beta chains sequenced from a single sample in a study of CD8 T cells in Susac syndrome. RNA, at about 0.45 to 1 ug, was reverse transcribed with random hexamers. TCRdb used MiXCR to reprocess the immunoSEQ multiplex PCR reads, holding one entry per CDR3 protein. The data show 300,000 or so distinct CDR3 sequences, roughly 94% seen once. Sequenced material: CD4+ T cells from PBMCs. These receptors all come from a human donor with multiple sclerosis.

This clonotype was counted once. The V and J genes are TRBV5-1 and TRBJ2-5, with 16 bases identical to TRBD2. V was pared by 4 bases and J by 4 bases, with 10 bases of the junction left unmatched. The CDR3 loop spans 18 amino acids. CDR1 and CDR2 from the germline V gene are SGHRS and YFSETQ. The DNA of the CDR3 is TGCGCCAGCAGCGCCGGGACTAGCGGGAGGGCCTTAGGAGAGACCCAGTACTTC. Its translation is CASSAGTSGRALGETQYF.

The rearrangement uses TRBV10-3 and TRBJ2-2, with 7 positions matching TRBD1. The germline CDR1 and CDR2 sequences are ENHRY and SYGVKD. The CDR3 consists of 17 residues. V lost 6 bases to trimming and J lost 0 bases; unmatched junction nucleotides: 10. CDR3 in amino acids: CAISTLGTASNTGELFF. The CDR3 DNA is TGTGCCATCAGCACCCTCGGGACAGCTTCGAACACCGGGGAGCTGTTTTTT.

The CDR3 loop is CASKRLAGIGETQYF. The DNA of the CDR3 is TGTGCCAGCAAAAGACTAGCGGGAATTGGAGAGACCCAGTACTTC. The J gene is TRBJ2-5, the V gene TRBV2; 11 nucleotides align to TRBD2. J lost 4 bases, V lost 7 bases, and 8 bases had no gene match. Germline V gives CDR1 SNHLY, CDR2 FYNNEI. CDR3 length: 15 residues.

There are a few counts of this clonotype. The chain carries TRBV18 and TRBJ2-1; 9 bases are shared with TRBD2. The CDR3 totals 15 residues. V shed 3 bases and J 4 bases; nucleotides not matched to a gene: 4. Germline CDR1 is KGHSH and CDR2 is LQKENI. As DNA, the CDR3 is TGTGCCAGCTCACCCCTAGCGGGGTCATACAATGAGCAGTTCTTC. Amino acid sequence: CASSPLAGSYNEQFF.

The chain uses TRBV24-1 and TRBJ1-1; tentatively, D is TRBD1 (5 bases). CDR1 is KGHDR and CDR2 is SFDVKD in the germline V gene. The CDR3 spans 13 residues. Trimming removed 4 bases from V and 6 bases from J, with 11 bases in between. The CDR3 reads CATSDPTVPEAFF. In DNA form, the CDR3 reads TGTGCCACCAGTGACCCGACAGTCCCTGAAGCTTTCTTT.

This clonotype has just one count. This sequence joins TRBV30 and TRBJ2-1; weak D call: TRBD2 (7 bases). This CDR3 is 14 amino acids long. The germline gives CDR1 GTSNPN, CDR2 SVGIG (reference sequence). The V end was cut by 2 bases, the J end by 1 base, with 9 bases between. The CDR3 sequence: CAWSRGGSYNEQFF. The CDR3 region has the DNA TGTGCCTGGAGTAGGGGGGGTTCCTACAATGAGCAGTTCTTC.

The chain has TRBV5-1 and TRBJ1-1, with D tentatively TRBD1 (5 bases). The germline V gene has CDR1 SGHRS and CDR2 YFSETQ. V was shortened by 3 bases and J by 1 base, with 13 bases between the two germline ends. The CDR3 extends over 15 amino acids. The CDR3 coding sequence is TGCGCCAGCAGCTGGGGGGACGGTTGGAACACTGAAGCTTTCTTT. This gives the protein CASSWGDGWNTEAFF.

The chain joins TRBV7-6 to TRBJ2-7, with 12 positions matching TRBD2. This CDR3 comprises 15 residues. The trim removed 5 bases at V and 4 bases at J, leaving 6 bases unmatched. Germline loops: CDR1 SGHVS, CDR2 FNYEAQ. This CDR3 reads CASSLRTSGEYEQYF. Here the CDR3 DNA reads TGTGCCAGCAGCCTCCGGACTAGCGGGGAGTACGAGCAGTACTTC.

The rearrangement joins TRBV30 to TRBJ2-7, with D perhaps matching TRBD2 (7 bases). Deletions cut 3 bases from V and 7 bases from J, with 19 bases between. Germline CDR1 reads GTSNPN; CDR2 reads SVGIG (reference sequence). The CDR3 totals 14 residues. The CDR3, as DNA: TGTGCCTGGAGGACCCCTAGGGGGGGTTCGGAGCAGTACTTC. It encodes CAWRTPRGGSEQYF.

This clonotype has a handful of counts. This chain connects TRBV7-3 to TRBJ1-3, with D hard to call. Deletions cut 3 bases from V and 1 base from J, with 4 bases between. The CDR3 length is 13 residues. Germline CDR1 and CDR2: SGHTA and FQGTGA. The CDR3 spells CASSLTSGNTIYF. The DNA for the CDR3 is TGTGCCAGCAGCTTGACATCTGGAAACACCATATATTTT.

The chain uses TRBV5-1 and TRBJ1-2, with TRBD1 as a possible D gene (5 bases). Germline loops: CDR1 SGHRS, CDR2 YFSETQ. The V end lost 2 bases, the J end lost 4 bases, and 12 bases lay between the germline ends. This CDR3 is 14 amino acids long. The CDR3 protein is CASSLQDTFYGYTF. The CDR3 DNA reads TGCGCCAGCAGCTTACAGGACACCTTCTATGGCTACACCTTC.

The chain uses TRBV5-1 and TRBJ1-2; TRBD1 is a possible D gene (6 bases). In germline, CDR1 is SGHRS, CDR2 YFSETQ. Deletions cut 4 bases from V and 7 bases from J, with 14 bases between. The CDR3 contains 13 residues. DNA for the CDR3: TGCGCCAGCAGCCCCAACAGGGAAGGTGGCTACACCTTC. Translating gives CASSPNREGGYTF.

The V gene is TRBV15, the J gene TRBJ2-7; D might be TRBD2 (7 bases). Germline CDR1 LNHNV, CDR2 YYDKDF (reference sequence). The CDR3 has 15 amino acids. Between the trimmed V and J ends, which lost 0 bases and 7 bases, there was a span of 16 bases. Here the CDR3 DNA reads TGTGCCACCAGCAGAGAAAAACAGGGACTAAGGGAGCAGTACTTC. Translation gives CATSREKQGLREQYF. The whole variable domain, filled in from reference TRBV15 and TRBJ2-7, reads DAMVIQNPRYQVTQFGKPVTLSCSQTLNHNVMYWYQQKSSQAPKLLFHYYDKDFNNEADTPDNFQSRRPNTSFCFLDIRSPGLGDTAMYLCATSREKQGLREQYFGPGTRLTVT.

The chain recombines TRBV7-3 with TRBJ1-1, with D perhaps TRBD1 (6 bases). The germline V and J ends were trimmed by 4 bases and 7 bases, with 16 bases remaining between them. Germline V CDR1 and CDR2: SGHTA, FQGTGA. The CDR3 is 14 residues long. The CDR3 nucleotides are TGTGCCAGCAGCTCGGCGGGCCGAGGGGGTGAAGCTTTCTTT. It specifies CASSSAGRGGEAFF.

The rearrangement links TRBV7-2 to TRBJ1-4, with a possible D match to TRBD1 (6 bases). The CDR3 is 14 amino acids. CDR1 and CDR2 (germline): SGHTA, FQGNSA. V lost 5 bases and J lost 4, with 11 bases in between. In nucleotides, the CDR3 is TGTGCCAGCAGCCGGGACACTTATAATGAAAAACTGTTTTTT. Encoded protein: CASSRDTYNEKLFF.

V gene TRBV11-2 combines with J gene TRBJ2-7; TRBD2 agrees at 10 bases. Germline V CDR1 and CDR2: SGHAT, FQNNGV. Trimming cost V 7 bases and J 4 bases; bases outside gene matches: 10. The length of the CDR3 is 15 residues. CDR3 region: CASTRAGGLMYEQYF. DNA of the CDR3: TGTGCCAGCACCCGAGCGGGGGGGTTGATGTACGAGCAGTACTTC.

The V call is TRBV27, the J call TRBJ1-1, with D unclear. The CDR3 length is 13 residues. Deletions cut 5 bases from V and 0 bases from J, with 7 bases between. Germline-derived CDR1 and CDR2 are MNHEY and SMNVEV (reference sequence). CDR3 bases: TGTGCCAGCAGTCCCAGTCTGAACACTGAAGCTTTCTTT. This gives the protein CASSPSLNTEAFF.

J is TRBJ2-7 and V is TRBV3-1, with 7 bases fitting TRBD2. J lost 0 bases, V lost 1 base, and 3 bases had no gene match. The CDR3 length is 15 residues. The germline CDR1 and CDR2 sequences are LGHDT and YNNKEL (reference sequence). CDR3 in amino acids: CASSQAGGGSYEQYF. The CDR3 nucleotides read TGTGCCAGCAGCCAAGCGGGCGGGGGCTCCTACGAGCAGTACTTC.

This chain uses TRBV12-3 or TRBV12-4 with TRBJ2-5, with a possible D match to TRBD2 (6 bases). Trimming removed 6 bases from V and 4 bases from J, with 15 bases in between. The CDR3 totals 14 residues. CDR3 nucleotide sequence: TGTGCCAGCAGGGCACGACTAGGCGGAGAGACCCAGTACTTC. Translating it yields CASRARLGGETQYF.

The CDR3 here is CASSLGLAGPNEQFF. CDR3 nucleotides: TGCGCCAGCAGCTTGGGGTTAGCGGGACCCAATGAGCAGTTCTTC. The chain joins TRBV5-1 to TRBJ2-1; 8 bases are a match to TRBD2. Germline V CDR1 and CDR2: SGHRS, YFSETQ. V lost 0 bases, J lost 6 bases, and 5 bases stayed unmatched. The CDR3 has 15 residues.

This clonotype was counted between two and nine times. The CDR3 nucleotides read TGTGCCAGCTACCCTAACGAGCAGTACTTC. Its protein is CASYPNEQYF. The chain recombines TRBV2 with TRBJ2-7, with D uncertain. V was trimmed by 8 bases and J by 5 bases, leaving 7 bases between them. Germline CDR1 and CDR2: SNHLY and FYNNEI. The CDR3 contains 10 residues.

The table lists this clonotype with a count of one. V gene TRBV4-3 combines with J gene TRBJ1-3; 9 bases are shared with TRBD1. CDR3 length: 14 amino acids. V shed 1 base, J shed 7 bases, and the junction held 2 bases outside the gene matches. Germline V CDR1 and CDR2: LGHNA, YSLEER. The CDR3 here is CASSQAGQGNTIYF. Here the CDR3 DNA reads TGCGCCAGCAGCCAAGCGGGACAGGGCAACACCATATATTTT.

The gene calls are TRBV20-1 and TRBJ2-1, with 8 positions matching TRBD2. The V gene end was trimmed by 6 bases and the J gene end by 0 bases; junction bases not matched to a gene: 7. The CDR3 runs to 15 residues. CDR1 and CDR2 (germline): DFQATT, SNEGSKA (reference sequence). Here the CDR3 reads CSADGGAGSYNEQFF. Here the CDR3 DNA reads TGCAGTGCCGACGGGGGGGCGGGCTCCTACAATGAGCAGTTCTTC.